What follows are 27 T cell receptor beta chains derived from one specimen sequenced in a study of cytomegalovirus exposure and HLA in healthy donors. It was with 60 Vbeta and 13 Jbeta primers that the PCR ran. Generated by immunoSEQ multiplex PCR, the TCRdb table keeps only in-frame clones and is missing some. The top ten clones hold 4.5% of a sample with over 150,000 clones, 65% to 70% of them seen once. Material: PBMCs. These receptors were collected from a woman under 30 in good health and CMV-seropositive.

The chain uses TRBV5-6 and TRBJ2-7; TRBD2 matches 7 bases. CDR3 size: 15 residues. Germline V gives CDR1 SGHDT, CDR2 YYEEEE. J was trimmed by 3 bases and V by 4 bases; bases with no gene match: 10. The CDR3 DNA follows: TGTGCCAGCAGCCCGTTTCTAGCGGAGAACTACGAGCAGTACTTC. Translated, it gives CASSPFLAENYEQYF.

The chain has TRBV5-1 and TRBJ2-5; no clear D. CDR1 is SGHRS and CDR2 is YFSETQ in the germline V gene. This CDR3 spans 15 amino acids. Between the trimmed V and J ends, which lost 0 bases and 2 bases, there was a span of 11 bases. CDR3 sequence (DNA): TGCGCCAGCAGCTTGGAGACCGGAGAACAAGAGACCCAGTACTTC. Protein: CASSLETGEQETQYF. The whole variable domain, filled in from reference TRBV5-1 and TRBJ2-5, reads KAGVTQTPRYLIKTRGQQVTLSCSPISGHRSVSWYQQTPGQGLQFLFEYFSETQRNKGNFPGRFSGRQFSNSRSEMNVSTLELGDSALYLCASSLETGEQETQYFGPGTRLLVL.

The chain couples TRBV6-1 to TRBJ2-5, with 7 positions matching TRBD2. The CDR3 length is 15 residues. V shed 8 bases, J shed 2 bases, and the junction held 11 bases outside the gene matches. Germline-derived CDR1 and CDR2 are MNHNS and SASEGT. This CDR3 is CASGSDPGGQETQYF. CDR3 nucleotide sequence: TGTGCCAGCGGATCAGACCCGGGAGGACAAGAGACCCAGTACTTC.

In DNA form, the CDR3 reads TGTGCCAGCTCAGCCAGGGGGCTGGCGGAGACCCAGTACTTC. This translates into CASSARGLAETQYF. This sequence joins TRBV18 and TRBJ2-5; 8 bases agree with TRBD1. CDR3 length: 14 residues. The germline V gene has CDR1 KGHSH and CDR2 LQKENI. The ends lost 5 bases at V and 5 bases at J; junction bases unmatched: 7. Full variable domain (remainder filled in from reference TRBV18 and TRBJ2-5): NAGVMQNPRHLVRRRGQEARLRCSPMKGHSHVYWYRQLPEEGLKFMVYLQKENIIDESGMPKERFSAEFPKEGPSILRIQQVVRGDSAAYFCASSARGLAETQYFGPGTRLLVL.

The chain employs TRBV15 and TRBJ2-7, with 8 bases lining up with TRBD2. There are 16 residues in the CDR3. Germline assignment: CDR1 LNHNV and CDR2 YYDKDF (reference sequence). The V segment lost 0 bases and the J segment 3 bases; nucleotides outside the gene matches: 7. CDR3: CATSRDSRGGFYEQYF. The DNA of the CDR3 is TGTGCCACCAGCAGAGATAGTCGCGGGGGGTTCTACGAGCAGTACTTC.

The genes are TRBV27 and TRBJ1-5; D remains unclear. With 8 bases removed from V and 4 bases from J, the gap between germline ends came to 18 bases. The CDR3 has 15 amino acids. Germline V CDR1 and CDR2: MNHEY, SMNVEV (reference sequence). The CDR3 nucleotides are TGTGCCAGCTTTTGGATTAGCGGACCTAATCAGCCCCAGCATTTT. Protein sequence: CASFWISGPNQPQHF.

The rearrangement joins TRBV2 to TRBJ1-1; 7 bases match TRBD1. Losses at the gene ends were 6 bases for V and 3 bases for J; bases not matched to a gene: 1. The CDR3 extends over 12 amino acids. Per the germline V gene, CDR1 is SNHLY and CDR2 is FYNNEI. The CDR3 bases are TGTGCCAGCAGCGACAGGGACACTGAAGCTTTCTTT. Residues: CASSDRDTEAFF.

The V call is TRBV2, the J call TRBJ2-7; TRBD2 matches 8 bases. The CDR3 contains 15 residues. Germline V lookup: CDR1 SNHLY, CDR2 FYNNEI. Trimming cost V 6 bases and J 3 bases; bases outside gene matches: 10. CDR3 residues: CASSEPTSDFYEQYF. The CDR3 nucleotides are TGTGCCAGCAGCGAACCGACTAGCGACTTCTACGAGCAGTACTTC.

The CDR3, as DNA: TGTGCCAGCAGGAGGGATTCGGCTGGAAACACCATATATTTT. Amino acids: CASRRDSAGNTIYF. V usage is TRBV6-5 and J usage is TRBJ1-3, with no clear D. The CDR3 sequence is 14 residues long. V was pared by 6 bases and J by 2 bases, with 11 bases between. CDR1 and CDR2 from the germline V gene are MNHEY and SVGAGI.

This clone showed up just a few times. The CDR3 sequence is CASSSDRGTEAFF. The DNA of the CDR3 is TGTGCCAGCAGCTCGGACAGGGGGACTGAAGCTTTCTTT. The rearrangement joins TRBV11-2 to TRBJ1-1, with 10 nucleotides matching TRBD1. V was clipped by 4 bases and J by 5 bases; unmatched bases: 1. The CDR3 is 13 amino acids. The germline CDR1 and CDR2 sequences are SGHAT and FQNNGV. The whole variable domain, remainder taken from reference TRBV11-2 and TRBJ1-1, is EAGVAQSPRYKIIEKRQSVAFWCNPISGHATLYWYQQILGQGPKLLIQFQNNGVVDDSQLPKDRFSAERLKGVDSTLKIQPAKLEDSAVYLCASSSDRGTEAFFGQGTRLTVV.

J is TRBJ1-5 and V is TRBV2, with unresolved D. This CDR3 region has 15 residues. Trimming pared 6 bases from V and 2 bases from J, leaving 14 bases between. In germline, CDR1 is SNHLY, CDR2 FYNNEI. CDR3 residues: CASRLQTIGNQPQHF. The CDR3 coding sequence is TGTGCCAGCAGGCTACAGACGATAGGCAATCAGCCCCAGCATTTT.

The rearrangement joins TRBV5-4 to TRBJ2-1; TRBD1 matches at 9 bases. This CDR3 has 15 amino acids. Germline CDR1 is SGHNT and CDR2 is YYREEE (reference sequence). V shed 0 bases and J 4 bases; nucleotides not matched to a gene: 2. This CDR3 is CASSLGTGEYNEQFF. The CDR3 DNA sequence: TGTGCCAGCAGCTTGGGGACAGGGGAGTACAATGAGCAGTTCTTC.

The chain links TRBV27 to TRBJ2-3; a possible D gene is TRBD2 (5 bases). Trimming shortened V by 11 bases and J by 7 bases, and 19 bases separated the two germline ends. The germline CDR1 and CDR2 sequences are MNHEY and SMNVEV (reference sequence). This CDR3 has 13 residues. Here the CDR3 reads CAARSAGVYTQYF. DNA of the CDR3: TGTGCCGCCAGGAGCGCGGGTGTATATACGCAGTATTTT.

V is TRBV11-2 and J is TRBJ1-2; TRBD1 is a possible D gene (6 bases). V was cut by 0 bases and J by 4 bases, with 6 bases left in between. Germline values: CDR1 SGHAT, CDR2 FQNNGV. This CDR3 has 13 amino acids. The CDR3 sequence is CASSLEQGYGYTF. The CDR3 bases are TGTGCCAGCAGCTTAGAACAGGGCTATGGCTACACCTTC.

The V gene is TRBV15, the J gene TRBJ1-2; perhaps TRBD1 as D (5 bases). The length of the CDR3 is 15 residues. Germline assignment: CDR1 LNHNV and CDR2 YYDKDF (reference sequence). V was cut by 3 bases and J by 4 bases, with 15 bases left in between. The CDR3 sequence: CATSSTRDSVYGYTF. For the CDR3, the DNA is TGTGCCACCAGCAGCACCAGGGATTCTGTCTATGGCTACACCTTC.

The chain combines TRBV11-3 with TRBJ1-4; D might be TRBD1 (5 bases). Per germline, CDR1 SGHNT and CDR2 YENEEA. The CDR3 length is 14 residues. Deletions cut 6 bases from V and 6 bases from J, with 14 bases between. The CDR3 loop is CASRLQDSYEKLFF. In nucleotides, the CDR3 is TGTGCCAGCAGACTACAGGATAGCTATGAAAAACTGTTTTTT.

This rearrangement joins TRBV5-8 to TRBJ1-2; 9 bases align to TRBD1. Per germline, CDR1 SGHTS and CDR2 YDEGEE. This CDR3 has 14 amino acids. Trimming removed 4 bases from V and 0 bases from J; junction bases left unmatched: 1. The CDR3 coding sequence is TGTGCCAGCAGCCGGGACAGGGCTAACTATGGCTACACCTTC. Amino acids: CASSRDRANYGYTF.

The rearrangement uses TRBV6-5 and TRBJ2-7; D not certain. The V and J ends lost 0 bases and 4 bases respectively, with 10 bases between them. CDR1 MNHEY and CDR2 SVGAGI come from the germline V gene. CDR3 size: 14 residues. CDR3 in amino acids: CASSYSASPYEQYF. The DNA for the CDR3 is TGTGCCAGCAGTTACTCAGCGTCACCATACGAGCAGTACTTC.

The CDR3 bases are TGTGCCAGCAGCTCAACAGGGGTGGGAAATTCACCCCTCCACTTT. Residues: CASSSTGVGNSPLHF. The V and J genes are TRBV7-9 and TRBJ1-6; TRBD1 agrees at 7 bases. The CDR3 has 15 residues. CDR1 and CDR2 (germline): SEHNR, FQNEAQ (reference sequence). The trim removed 4 bases at V and 7 bases at J, leaving 7 bases unmatched.

J is TRBJ1-1 and V is TRBV19; D might be TRBD1 (6 bases). In germline, CDR1 is LNHDA, CDR2 SQIVND (reference sequence). Trimming left V 3 bases short and J 6 bases short, with 17 bases between. CDR3 length: 15 residues. The CDR3 DNA follows: TGTGCCAGTAGTATTCTGCGCAGGGGATTCGCTGAAGCTTTCTTT. This encodes CASSILRRGFAEAFF.

This clone showed up just a few times. The J gene is TRBJ1-4, the V gene TRBV6-1; 8 positions agree with TRBD1. In germline, CDR1 is MNHNS, CDR2 SASEGT. Germline trimming cut 6 bases from V and 10 bases from J; bases unmatched to any gene: 7. This CDR3 spans 13 amino acids. This CDR3 reads CASRTGVSGKLFF. The CDR3 DNA follows: TGTGCCAGCAGGACAGGGGTGTCGGGAAAACTGTTTTTT.

This clone showed up just a few times. CDR3 in amino acids: CASSAWTGGADEQYF. The CDR3 bases are TGTGCCAGCAGTGCGTGGACAGGGGGCGCCGACGAGCAGTACTTC. This sequence joins TRBV6-1 and TRBJ2-7; 11 nucleotides line up with TRBD1. V lost 4 bases, J lost 5 bases, and 7 bases stayed unmatched. The germline gives CDR1 MNHNS, CDR2 SASEGT. The CDR3 runs to 15 residues.

This rearrangement joins TRBV30 to TRBJ1-3; weak D call: TRBD1 (6 bases). The V gene lost 6 bases and the J gene lost 4 bases, with 13 bases spanning the gap. In germline, CDR1 is GTSNPN, CDR2 SVGIG (reference sequence). The CDR3 has 13 residues. The CDR3 DNA is TGTGCCTGTGCGAGGACAGCCGGAAACACCATATATTTT. Translation gives CACARTAGNTIYF.

The V and J genes are TRBV5-1 and TRBJ2-3, with 7 bases that match TRBD2. Germline trimming cut 0 bases from V and 5 bases from J; bases unmatched to any gene: 6. This CDR3 is built from 15 residues. Per the germline V gene, CDR1 is SGHRS and CDR2 is YFSETQ. The CDR3 spells CASSLVAGALDTQYF. CDR3 in DNA: TGCGCCAGCAGCTTGGTCGCGGGAGCATTAGATACGCAGTATTTT.

This clone has a handful of counts. The chain uses TRBV18 and TRBJ2-7, with 8 bases fitting TRBD2. J was trimmed by 0 bases and V by 5 bases; bases with no gene match: 9. The CDR3 consists of 16 residues. CDR1 and CDR2 (germline): KGHSH, LQKENI. CDR3: CASSTAGTSHSYEQYF. The CDR3 DNA reads TGTGCCAGCTCAACGGCAGGGACTAGTCACTCCTACGAGCAGTACTTC.

The chain carries TRBV30 and TRBJ2-5, with 13 nucleotides matching TRBD2. Trimming removed 0 bases from V and 2 bases from J; junction bases left unmatched: 3. The germline V gene encodes CDR1 GTSNPN and CDR2 SVGIG (reference sequence). The CDR3 is 16 residues long. DNA for the CDR3: TGTGCCTGGAGTGTCGGGACTAGCGGGGCTCAAGAGACCCAGTACTTC. This encodes CAWSVGTSGAQETQYF.

The rearrangement uses TRBV20-1 and TRBJ1-6; perhaps TRBD1 as D (6 bases). V was shortened by 5 bases and J by 14 bases, with 13 bases between the two germline ends. Per the germline V gene, CDR1 is DFQATT and CDR2 is SNEGSKA (reference sequence). The CDR3 is 11 amino acids. CDR3 coding DNA: TGCAGTGCTCCTGGGGGCAAAGCCCTCCACTTT. Translated, it gives CSAPGGKALHF.